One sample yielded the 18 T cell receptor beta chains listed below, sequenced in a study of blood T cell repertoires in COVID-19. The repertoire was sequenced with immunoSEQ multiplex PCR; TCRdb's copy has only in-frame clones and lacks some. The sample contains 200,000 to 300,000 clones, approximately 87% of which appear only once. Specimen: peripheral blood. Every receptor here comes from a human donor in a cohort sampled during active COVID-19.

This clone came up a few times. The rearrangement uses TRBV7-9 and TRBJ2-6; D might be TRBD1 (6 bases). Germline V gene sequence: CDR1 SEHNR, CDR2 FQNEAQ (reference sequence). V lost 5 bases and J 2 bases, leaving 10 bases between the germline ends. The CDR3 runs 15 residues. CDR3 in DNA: TGTGCCAGCAGCCGCCAGGGGCCTGGGGCCAACGTCCTGACTTTC. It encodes CASSRQGPGANVLTF.

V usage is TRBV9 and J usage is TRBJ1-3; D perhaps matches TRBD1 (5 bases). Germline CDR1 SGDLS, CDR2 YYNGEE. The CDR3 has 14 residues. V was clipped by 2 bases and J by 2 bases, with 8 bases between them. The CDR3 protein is CASSVSGTGNTIYF. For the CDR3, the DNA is TGTGCCAGCAGCGTTTCAGGGACTGGAAACACCATATATTTT.

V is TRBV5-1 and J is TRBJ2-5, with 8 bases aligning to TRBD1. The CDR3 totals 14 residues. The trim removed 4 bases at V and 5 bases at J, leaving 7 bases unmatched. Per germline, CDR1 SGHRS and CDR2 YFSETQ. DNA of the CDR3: TGCGCCAGCAGCCGGATGACAGGGGTTGAGACCCAGTACTTC. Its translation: CASSRMTGVETQYF. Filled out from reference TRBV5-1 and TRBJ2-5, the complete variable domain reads KAGVTQTPRYLIKTRGQQVTLSCSPISGHRSVSWYQQTPGQGLQFLFEYFSETQRNKGNFPGRFSGRQFSNSRSEMNVSTLELGDSALYLCASSRMTGVETQYFGPGTRLLVL.

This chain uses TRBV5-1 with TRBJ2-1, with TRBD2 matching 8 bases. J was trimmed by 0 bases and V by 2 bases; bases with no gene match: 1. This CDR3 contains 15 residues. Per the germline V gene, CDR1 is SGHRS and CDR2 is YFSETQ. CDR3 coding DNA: TGCGCCAGCAGCTTAAGCGGGGGCTCCTACAATGAGCAGTTCTTC. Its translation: CASSLSGGSYNEQFF.

The CDR3 nucleotides read TGCGCCAGCAGCCAAGACACAGGGAGCTACGAGCAGTACTTC. The encoded protein is CASSQDTGSYEQYF. This chain joins TRBV4-1 and TRBJ2-7; a weak D match, TRBD1 (6 bases). The V end was cut by 0 bases, the J end by 3 bases, with 9 bases between. Per germline, CDR1 MGHRA and CDR2 YSYEKL. This CDR3 is 14 amino acids long.

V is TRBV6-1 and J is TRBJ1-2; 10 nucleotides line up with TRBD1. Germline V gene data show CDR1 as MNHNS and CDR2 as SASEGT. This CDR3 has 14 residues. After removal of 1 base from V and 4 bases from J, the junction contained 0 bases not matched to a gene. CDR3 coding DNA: TGTGCCAGCAGTGAAGGGACAGGGGGCTATGGCTACACCTTC. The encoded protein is CASSEGTGGYGYTF.

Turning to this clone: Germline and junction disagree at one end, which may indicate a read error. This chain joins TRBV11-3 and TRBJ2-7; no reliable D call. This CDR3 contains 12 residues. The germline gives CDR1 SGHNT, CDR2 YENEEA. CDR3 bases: TGTGCCAGCAGCCCTAGTCAAGGTCGAGTCTGCTTC. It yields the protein CASSPSQGRVCF.

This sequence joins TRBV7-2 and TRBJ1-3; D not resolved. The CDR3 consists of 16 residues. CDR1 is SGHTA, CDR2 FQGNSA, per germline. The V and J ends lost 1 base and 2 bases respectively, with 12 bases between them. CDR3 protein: CASSLDPRSTGNTIYF. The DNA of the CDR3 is TGTGCCAGCAGCTTAGATCCCAGATCGACTGGAAACACCATATATTTT.

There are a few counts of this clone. Here the CDR3 reads CASGTPGQGSGYTF. In DNA form, the CDR3 reads TGTGCTAGTGGCACCCCGGGACAGGGGTCTGGCTACACCTTC. The rearrangement links TRBV12-5 to TRBJ1-2, with 10 bases fitting TRBD1. Losses at the gene ends were 6 bases for V and 7 bases for J; bases not matched to a gene: 8. This CDR3 is 14 amino acids long. Germline CDR1 is LGHNT and CDR2 is FRNRAP.

CDR3 amino acids: CASSHPVLDRGRGDTQYF. CDR3 coding DNA: TGTGCCAGCAGCCACCCTGTTCTGGACAGGGGGCGAGGGGATACGCAGTATTTT. This chain links TRBV7-9 with TRBJ2-3, with 11 bases matching TRBD1. J lost 6 bases, V lost 5 bases, and 16 bases had no gene match. The germline V gene has CDR1 SEHNR and CDR2 FQNEAQ (reference sequence). The CDR3 contains 18 residues.

DNA of the CDR3: TGTGCCAGCAGCGCCCGGGGTTTGCATGAGCAGTTCTTC. Its protein product is CASSARGLHEQFF. The V call is TRBV5-6, the J call TRBJ2-1, with TRBD2 as a possible D gene (5 bases). V was cut by 4 bases and J by 8 bases, with 13 bases left in between. The CDR3 sequence is 13 residues long. Per germline, CDR1 SGHDT and CDR2 YYEEEE.

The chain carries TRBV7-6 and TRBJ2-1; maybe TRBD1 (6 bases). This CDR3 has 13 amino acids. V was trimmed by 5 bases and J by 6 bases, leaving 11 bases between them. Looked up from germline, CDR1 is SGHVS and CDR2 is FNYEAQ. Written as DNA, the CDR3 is TGTGCCAGCAGCCGCCGAGGGGGCAATGAGCAGTTCTTC. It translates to CASSRRGGNEQFF.

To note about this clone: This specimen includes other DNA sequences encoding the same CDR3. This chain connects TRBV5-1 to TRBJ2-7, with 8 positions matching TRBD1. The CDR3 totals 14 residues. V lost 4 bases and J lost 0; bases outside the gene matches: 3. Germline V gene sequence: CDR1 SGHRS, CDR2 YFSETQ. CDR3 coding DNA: TGCGCCAGCAGCGGGGGGACAGGCTCCTACGAGCAGTACTTC. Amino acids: CASSGGTGSYEQYF.

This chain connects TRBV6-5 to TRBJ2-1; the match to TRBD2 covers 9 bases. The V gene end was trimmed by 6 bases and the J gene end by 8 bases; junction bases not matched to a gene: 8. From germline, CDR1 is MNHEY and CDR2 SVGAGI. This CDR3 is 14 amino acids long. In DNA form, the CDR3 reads TGTGCCAGCAGGGCCAGCGGGAGGTTCTATGAGCAGTTCTTC. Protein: CASRASGRFYEQFF.

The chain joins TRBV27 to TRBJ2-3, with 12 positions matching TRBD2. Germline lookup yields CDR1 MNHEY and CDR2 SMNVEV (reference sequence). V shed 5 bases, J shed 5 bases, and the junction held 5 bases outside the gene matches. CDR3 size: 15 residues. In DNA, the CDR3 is TGTGCCAGCAGTGTGACTAGCGGGAGATTAGATACGCAGTATTTT. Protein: CASSVTSGRLDTQYF.

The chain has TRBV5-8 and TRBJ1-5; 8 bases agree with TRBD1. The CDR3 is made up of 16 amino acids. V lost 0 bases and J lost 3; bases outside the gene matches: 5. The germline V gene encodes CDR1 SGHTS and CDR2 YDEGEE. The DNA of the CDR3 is TGTGCCAGCAGCTTGGGACAGGGGATCTTCAATCAGCCCCAGCATTTT. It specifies CASSLGQGIFNQPQHF. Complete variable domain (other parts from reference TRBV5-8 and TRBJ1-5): EAGVTQSPTHLIKTRGQQATLRCSPISGHTSVYWYQQALGLGLQFLLWYDEGEERNRGNFPPRFSGRQFPNYSSELNVNALELEDSALYLCASSLGQGIFNQPQHFGDGTRLSIL.

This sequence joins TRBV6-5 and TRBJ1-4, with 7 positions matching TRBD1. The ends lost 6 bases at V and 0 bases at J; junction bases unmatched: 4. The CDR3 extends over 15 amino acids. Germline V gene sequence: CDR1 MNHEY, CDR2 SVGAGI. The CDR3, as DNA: TGTGCCAGCAGCAGGACAGGCTCAACTAATGAAAAACTGTTTTTT. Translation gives CASSRTGSTNEKLFF.

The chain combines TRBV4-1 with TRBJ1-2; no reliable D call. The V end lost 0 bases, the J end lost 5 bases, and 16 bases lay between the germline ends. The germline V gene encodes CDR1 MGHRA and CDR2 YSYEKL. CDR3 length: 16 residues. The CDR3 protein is CASSQDHVSRAYGYTF. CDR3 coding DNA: TGCGCCAGCAGCCAAGATCATGTGAGTCGAGCATATGGCTACACCTTC.